Listed below are T cell receptor beta chains from one sample, sequenced in a study of cytomegalovirus exposure and HLA in healthy donors. Using immunoSEQ multiplex PCR, the repertoire was profiled, and TCRdb retains in-frame clones only, with some absent. The table has roughly 70,000 clones, roughly four fifths seen once. The sample taken for sequencing was PBMCs. These receptors were collected from a middle-aged man in good health and CMV-seronegative. The CDR3 runs from the conserved cysteine through the conserved F or W. A D gene is named only where the DNA matches it firmly. Rows give clone size only sometimes, using once, few, many, or a class for an expanded clone.

d_call clone_size j_call v_call cdr3_nt cdr3_aa
. . TRBJ1-1 TRBV29-1 TGCAGCGCCCTAAGGACGGGGTGGGTGGCTTTCTTT CSALRTGWVAFF
. . TRBJ2-2 TRBV7-9 TGTGCCAGCAGCTTTGGTCCAGGGGCCAACACCGGGGAGCTGTTTTTT CASSFGPGANTGELFF
TRBD2 . TRBJ2-1 TRBV19 TGTGCCAGTATAGGACTAGCCCCCTACAATGAGCAGTTCTTC CASIGLAPYNEQFF
. . TRBJ2-3 TRBV5-1 TGCGCCAGCAGCTCCCGGGACTCTACAGATACGCAGTATTTT CASSSRDSTDTQYF
. . TRBJ1-2 TRBV6-5 TGTGCCAGCACCACAGGGTACGGCTACACCTTC CASTTGYGYTF
TRBD1 . TRBJ1-3 TRBV30 TGTGCCTGGACCCCAACCGGACAGGGGATAAACACCATATATTTT CAWTPTGQGINTIYF
TRBD1 . TRBJ2-7 TRBV30 TGTGCCTGGAGCCAGGGGGAAACCTACGAGCAGTACTTC CAWSQGETYEQYF
. . TRBJ1-5 TRBV9 TGTGCCAGCAGCGTAGAAGGGGCGAATCAGCCCCAGCATTTT CASSVEGANQPQHF
TRBD1 . TRBJ2-1 TRBV4-1 TGCGCCAGCAGCCAAGTAGGGGGCTACGCGAATGAGCAGTTCTTC CASSQVGGYANEQFF
. . TRBJ1-6 TRBV6-6 TGTGCCGTAACCAGCTCCTATAATTCACCCCTCCACTTT CAVTSSYNSPLHF
TRBD1 . TRBJ2-1 TRBV18 TGTGCCAGCTCACTCTCCGGGACAGCTAATGAGCAGTTCTTC CASSLSGTANEQFF
. . TRBJ2-1 TRBV6-5 TGTGCCAGCAGTTACCGGGGGTACAATGAGCAGTTCTTC CASSYRGYNEQFF
. . TRBJ2-2 TRBV19 TGTGCCAGTAGTACAGGGGAACTCTTGTCCGGGGAGCTGTTTTTT CASSTGELLSGELFF
. . TRBJ1-1 TRBV27 TGTGCCAGCAGGAGGGGGTTGGGCACTGAAGCTTTCTTT CASRRGLGTEAFF
. . TRBJ2-2 TRBV4-1 TGCGCCAGCAGCCTCCGGATCGGAGGGGCCACCGGGGAGCTGTTTTTT CASSLRIGGATGELFF
. . TRBJ1-4 TRBV18 TGTGCCAGCTCACCGGGGCAGGGGAGTGAAAAACTGTTTTTT CASSPGQGSEKLFF
. . TRBJ2-1 TRBV6-5 TGTGCCAGCAGTTACTCGCTGGCGGGATACAATGAGCAGTTCTTC CASSYSLAGYNEQFF
. . TRBJ1-2 TRBV6-5 TGTGCCAGCAGTAAGCACCAGGGCCTCTCTGAGGGCTACACCTTC CASSKHQGLSEGYTF
. few TRBJ2-1 TRBV9 TGTGCCAGCAGCGCAACCACAGGGTCCTACAATGAGCAGTTCTTC CASSATTGSYNEQFF
. . TRBJ2-1 TRBV27 TGTGCCAGCTACTCGGCTGCGGGCTACAATGAGCAGTTCTTC CASYSAAGYNEQFF
. . TRBJ1-2 TRBV10-3 TGTGCCATCAGGATGGGGGCCGCTAACTATGGCTACACCTTC CAIRMGAANYGYTF
TRBD1 once TRBJ1-2 TRBV7-3 TGTGCCAGCAGCCCCGGGACAGGGTACCAGCACACCTTC CASSPGTGYQHTF
. . TRBJ2-7 TRBV5-1 TGCGCCAGCAGCTTGAGGACACAACCCTACGAGCAGTACTTC CASSLRTQPYEQYF
TRBD1 . TRBJ2-6 TRBV15 TGTGCCACCAGCAGTGCGGACAGGGCTCTGACTGGGGCCAACGTCCTGACTTTC CATSSADRALTGANVLTF
TRBD1 . TRBJ2-5 TRBV6-1 TGTGCCAGCAGTGTGGACAGGGGGCGGTTTGAGACCCAGTACTTC CASSVDRGRFETQYF
. few TRBJ1-1 TRBV6-5 TGTGCCAGCAGCCCACAGGGTATGAACACTGAAGCTTTCTTT CASSPQGMNTEAFF
. few TRBJ1-5 TRBV19 TGTGCCAGTAGCCCGGGGGGGGCCCGGCAGCCCCAGCATTTT CASSPGGARQPQHF
TRBD1 . TRBJ1-4 TRBV4-2 TGTGCCAGCAGCCAAGAAATGGGGACAGGAGATGAAAAACTGTTTTTT CASSQEMGTGDEKLFF
TRBD1 . TRBJ2-7 TRBV4-1 TGCGCCAGCAGCCCCAGACAGGGTTCCTACGAGCAATACTTC CASSPRQGSYEQYF
TRBD2 . TRBJ2-3 TRBV7-9 TGTGCCAGCCGCGCTTTTAGCGGGAACGCAGATACGCAGTATTTT CASRAFSGNADTQYF
TRBD1 . TRBJ2-7 TRBV28 TGTGCCATCACGTCGACAGGGTTTTACGAGCAGTACTTC CAITSTGFYEQYF
. once TRBJ2-7 TRBV30 TGTGCCTGGAGTGTCGGGGACACTTACGAGCAGTACTTC CAWSVGDTYEQYF
. . TRBJ1-3 TRBV27 TGTGCCAGCAGTAATGCGGGACGGATCTCTGGAAACACCATATATTTT CASSNAGRISGNTIYF
TRBD2 . TRBJ2-2 TRBV7-9 TGTGCCAGCAGCCCAACTAGCGGGGACACCGGGGAGCTGTTTTTT CASSPTSGDTGELFF
TRBD2 . TRBJ2-7 TRBV11-2 TGTGCCAGCAGCTCGAGGACTAGCGGACGTCCCGAGCAGTACTTC CASSSRTSGRPEQYF
. . TRBJ1-1 TRBV11-2 TGTGCCAGCAGCGAACAGGTGAACACTGAAGCTTTCTTT CASSEQVNTEAFF
. . TRBJ2-3 TRBV19 TGTGCCACCCTCGGTAGCGGTACAGATACGCAGTATTTT CATLGSGTDTQYF
. . TRBJ1-2 TRBV30 TGTGCCTGGAGTGATCAGGGCGTTCTTACTGGCTACACCTTC CAWSDQGVLTGYTF
. once TRBJ2-3 TRBV6-6 TGTGCCAGCAGTTACCAAGGACTACGCACAGATACGCAGTATTTT CASSYQGLRTDTQYF
TRBD2 . TRBJ2-5 TRBV7-9 TGTGCCAGCAGCCGACTAGCGGGGGTTGAGACCCAGTACTTC CASSRLAGVETQYF